In this sample, the clone carrying this T cell receptor (beta chain) turned up many times. One end of the junction is discordant with germline, which a read error may explain. This CDR3 is 14 amino acids long. Germline V gene lookup returns CDR1 SGHRS and CDR2 YFSETQ. Amplification of TCR beta CDR3 regions used RNA as the template. During a first-round RT-PCR of the TCR CDR3, the HTBI primer set was used. TCRdb ran MiXCR on the multiplex PCR reads and lists one entry per CDR3 protein. The table records more than 300,000 distinct CDR3 sequences, approximately 14% of them present only once. The sample comes from a study of T cells in Graves' hyperthyroidism and ophthalmopathy.

The V call is TRBV5-1, the J call TRBJ2-3, with TRBD2 identical over 8 bases. The sequencing input was blood. The receptor comes from a woman aged 25 to 39 with Graves' hyperthyroidism. The CDR3 nucleotides read TGTGCCAGCAGTCTTAGCGGGGGCACAGATACGCAGTATTTT. It encodes CASSLSGGTDTQYF.